This is a list of T cell receptor beta chains from one sample in a study of cytomegalovirus exposure and HLA in healthy donors. Using immunoSEQ multiplex PCR, the repertoire was profiled, and TCRdb retains in-frame clones only, with some absent. Here the sample spans approximately 140,000 clones, approximately 71% being singletons. The sample comprised PBMCs. Receptors originate from a man aged 40-50 years in good health and CMV-seronegative. Each CDR3 is given with its conserved first and last residue. A D gene is named only where the DNA matches it firmly. Clone size is shown for a subset of rows, as once, few, many or a class of expanded clone.

DNA,CDR3,J,size,V,D
TGTGCCACCAGCAGAGATCGGGGTTCCTACGAGCAGTACTTC,CATSRDRGSYEQYF,TRBJ2-7,-,TRBV15,-
TGTGCCAGCAGTTCCAACAGGGGCCTGGAAGCCCTCCACTTT,CASSSNRGLEALHF,TRBJ1-6,-,TRBV27,TRBD1
TGTGCCAGCAGTGAAATTTGGGAGGGGGACACTGAAGCTTTCTTT,CASSEIWEGDTEAFF,TRBJ1-1,few,TRBV2,-
TGTGCTAGTGGTTTGATGCAGGGCAGAGATACGCAGTATTTT,CASGLMQGRDTQYF,TRBJ2-3,-,TRBV12-5,-
TGTGCCAGCAGGGGACAGGGTGCGGCGGAGTCACCCCTCCACTTT,CASRGQGAAESPLHF,TRBJ1-6,few,TRBV2,TRBD1
TGCGCCAGCAGCTTGGCCACAGGGATGAACACTGAAGCTTTCTTT,CASSLATGMNTEAFF,TRBJ1-1,-,TRBV5-1,-
TGTTCCAGCAGCCCCCTTTCGCGTGGCGGCTCCTACGAGCAGTACTTC,CSSSPLSRGGSYEQYF,TRBJ2-7,-,TRBV7-9,-
TGTGCCTGGAGTCAGAGGGGGAATCAGCCCCAGCATTTT,CAWSQRGNQPQHF,TRBJ1-5,-,TRBV30,-
TGTGCCAGCACCGGACAGGGGACTAATGAAAAACTGTTTTTT,CASTGQGTNEKLFF,TRBJ1-4,few,TRBV6-6,TRBD1
TGCGCCAGCAGCATCGGACAGGGCAATCAGCCCCAGCATTTT,CASSIGQGNQPQHF,TRBJ1-5,-,TRBV5-1,TRBD1
TGCGCCAGCAGCTTCGGAAGCGGGGACACAGATACGCAGTATTTT,CASSFGSGDTDTQYF,TRBJ2-3,-,TRBV5-1,TRBD2
TGTGCCTGGACCCCCCGGGGAATCACTAATGAAAAACTGTTTTTT,CAWTPRGITNEKLFF,TRBJ1-4,-,TRBV30,-
TGTGCCTGGATGAGGGACAGCGGGAGGTACGAGCAGTACTTC,CAWMRDSGRYEQYF,TRBJ2-7,-,TRBV30,TRBD2
TGTGCCAGCAGTCTCGCCGCGGGCGGGCAAGAGACCCAGTACTTC,CASSLAAGGQETQYF,TRBJ2-5,-,TRBV28,-
TGTGCCAGCAGTTTACGGGGGGCCTTTAGCAATCAGCCCCAGCATTTT,CASSLRGAFSNQPQHF,TRBJ1-5,-,TRBV28,-
TGTGCCAGCTCCGCCGGGACAAGGAACACTGAAGCTTTCTTT,CASSAGTRNTEAFF,TRBJ1-1,few,TRBV2,-